This section outlines one T cell receptor beta chain sequence together with its context. No antigen is known for it. No quality values exist for individual bases; no much larger clone is one base distant. This entry comes from a study of siplizumab effects on memory and regulatory T cells (dated by TCRdb to between 2018 and 2021). As for the study more broadly: The study examined how the anti-CD2 antibody siplizumab affects alloreactive T-cell subsets in allogeneic mixed lymphocyte reactions built from human PBMCs.

TCRbeta CDR3 sequencing was performed on sorted unstimulated T cells and on proliferating T cells recovered from mixed lymphocyte reactions. Fresh whole blood from approximately ten HLA-typed healthy donors was used to isolate PBMCs. Unstimulated CD4+ non-regulatory T cells were FACS-sorted to map the origin of alloreactive clones. The method behind the library was the immunoSEQ multiplex PCR assay. Some 100,000 TCR templates per sample were assayed by the deep sequencing platform. Genomic DNA extracted from sorted T cells was the material used for TCRbeta CDR3 sequencing. Processing in the source paper ran as follows. Clonal analysis of TCRbeta CDR3 data was done in the R programming language. Unstimulated samples were compared with post-reaction CFSE-low samples to define alloreactive CD4+ and CD8+ clones. Regulatory or non-regulatory origin of alloreactive CD4+ clones was assigned by matching sequences to the sorted unstimulated Treg and non-Treg repertoires. Held by TCRdb, this immuneACCESS table contains in-frame sequences only and omits some clones. Under half of the omission traces to an unresolved V gene where checked; the cause of the rest is unknown. V and J calls and clone size are those listed in that table; D and trimming were worked out from the DNA. For this sample there are some 120,000 clones; approximately 94% appear just once. Of the sample, under 2% falls within the top ten clones.

There are 13 amino acids in the CDR3, from cysteine to phenylalanine inclusive. The DNA shown is the 39-base CDR3, in frame from base 1. The CDR1 and CDR2 encoded by the germline V gene (reference sequence) are SEHNR and FQNEAQ. Trimming removed 2 bases from V and 8 bases from J, leaving 10 bases between the germline ends. The research as a whole found: The cumulative frequency of alloreactive sequences that could be traced back to unstimulated CD4+ memory T cells was significantly reduced by siplizumab. Compared with memory T cells, unstimulated naive T cells appeared more diverse, and naive cells seemed to make a substantial contribution to the alloresponse. The suppressive function of proliferating Tregs from siplizumab cultures was not functionally confirmed. Because sequences at frequencies below about 10^-5 were poorly captured, only a minor fraction of alloreactive clones could be mapped back to unstimulated subsets. About 80-97% of proliferating CD4+ or CD8+ clones could not be given a naive or memory phenotype. Among mappable alloreactive CD4+ clones, an average Treg-derived fraction of roughly 69% was observed with siplizumab, compared with approximately 25% in control reactions.

This TCR was sampled from a human donor in good health. Sequencing used non-Treg CD4+ T cells sorted from blood. The cell subset or site label for this specimen denotes: FACS-sorted unstimulated CD4+ non-regulatory T cells. The receptor chain draws on TRBV7-9 and TRBJ2-1; the D gene is unclear. At the DNA level, the sequence is TGTGCCAGCAGCTTAAGGCTATTGGATGAGCAGTTCTTC. Its product reads: CASSLRLLDEQFF.